This T cell receptor (beta chain) emerged from a study of shared clonotypes between healthy human individuals. Whole-study context: The study used three CD4 naive, three CD4 memory, two CD8 naive and one CD8 memory plate per donor.

Replicate PCRs run on sorted subsets employed roughly 180 ng DNA, about 27,000 T cell genomes. In the study's own analysis: Without quality scores, immunoSEQ junctional reads could not be filtered like full-length reads. Clones were sequenced by immunoSEQ multiplex PCR, and TCRdb holds only the in-frame ones, with some missing. The V and J calls and clone size come from that table; D and trimming were worked out from the DNA. The data hold approximately 250,000 clones, with just over 65% observed a single time. The CDR3 loop spans 13 amino acids. Germline assignment: CDR1 MDHEN and CDR2 SYDVKM. V lost 10 bases and J 8 bases, leaving 18 bases between the germline ends. This clone has just a few counts. Splitting the CD4+ cells yielded a CD45RA+ naive subset and a CD45RA-negative memory subset.

Sequencing was carried out using memory CD4+ T cells sorted from blood. Subset: CD45RA-negative fraction. The sequence derives from a man aged 30 to 45 in good health. The J gene is TRBJ2-1, the V gene TRBV28; possible D gene TRBD2, 6 bases. The CDR3 bases are TGTGCCACGCGGGACCCCCGGATGGATGAGCAGTTCTTC. It is translated as CATRDPRMDEQFF.